A selection of T cell receptor beta chains follows, all from one sample in a study of Tregs in tolerant kidney transplant recipients. This table comes from immunoSEQ multiplex PCR, and its TCRdb copy is limited to in-frame clones, with some not included. The table records about 240,000 clones, 65% to 85% of them present only once. Material for sequencing was CD4+ T cells from blood. These receptors were collected from a human donor in good health. Both conserved end residues are part of each CDR3. A D gene is named only where the DNA matches it firmly. Only part of the rows carry a size: once, few, many, or a class if the clone is expanded.

- | - | TRBJ2-6 | 14 | TRBV6-1 | TGTGCCAGCCCGGTACCTCTAAGGGCCAACGTCCTGACTTTC | CASPVPLRANVLTF
TRBD2 | - | TRBJ2-1 | 13 | TRBV2 | TGTACCAGCGGGGACCACTCCTACAATGAGCAGTTCTTC | CTSGDHSYNEQFF
- | - | TRBJ2-5 | 12 | TRBV5-1 | TGCGCCAGCAGCTTGGACTGGCAGACCCAGTACTTC | CASSLDWQTQYF
- | once | TRBJ2-7 | 12 | TRBV5-4 | TGTGCCAGCAGCTTGGAGGGGTACGAGCAGTACTTC | CASSLEGYEQYF
- | once | TRBJ2-3 | 21 | TRBV10-1 | TGCGCCAGCAGTGATCGATATAAGGGACAGACGCGTGGCGGGGGTCTGGATACGCAGTATTTT | CASSDRYKGQTRGGGLDTQYF
- | - | TRBJ2-1 | 14 | TRBV6-5 | TGTGCCAGCAGTACGGACCACTACTACAATGAGCAGTTCTTC | CASSTDHYYNEQFF
- | - | TRBJ2-5 | 13 | TRBV18 | TGTGCCAGCTCATCAGGACCTCAAGAGACCCAGTACTTC | CASSSGPQETQYF
- | - | TRBJ2-1 | 15 | TRBV2 | TGTGCCAGCAGTGCCGAGCAGACTTCCTACAATGAGCAGTTCTTC | CASSAEQTSYNEQFF
- | - | TRBJ2-2 | 14 | TRBV15 | TGTGCCACCAGCAGAGGGACAGACACCGGGGAGCTGTTTTTT | CATSRGTDTGELFF
- | - | TRBJ2-1 | 14 | TRBV7-6 | TGTGCCAGCAGCTTAGCTGGCTCCTACAATGAGCAGTTCTTC | CASSLAGSYNEQFF
- | - | TRBJ1-5 | 15 | TRBV7-9 | TGTGCCAGCAGCTTAGAACAGGGTTCCAATCAGCCCCAGCATTTT | CASSLEQGSNQPQHF
TRBD2 | - | TRBJ2-1 | 19 | TRBV18 | TGTGCCAGCTCACCATGGGGAGTACTAGCGGGAGGGCCCGACAATGAGCAGTTCTTC | CASSPWGVLAGGPDNEQFF